The 20 T cell receptor beta chains reported below all come from one sample, sequenced in a study of shared clonotypes between healthy human individuals. Sequencing was performed with immunoSEQ multiplex PCR; in TCRdb, only in-frame clones are kept and a portion is missing. The profile shows over 2 million clones, 85% to 95% of them singletons. The sequencing sample was made of naive CD4+ T cells sorted from blood. Subset reported: CD45RA+ positively selected. The receptors shown here come from a man in his late teens or twenties in good health.

Comments on this clone: At the DNA level, this CDR3 is encoded by other sequences in the same sample as well. This chain joins TRBV6-1 and TRBJ1-1; tentative D call: TRBD1 (5 bases). V was trimmed by 1 base and J by 10 bases, leaving 7 bases between them. This CDR3 region has 11 residues. Germline V gene data show CDR1 as MNHNS and CDR2 as SASEGT. CDR3 amino acids: CASSEGTRAFF. The CDR3 DNA sequence: TGTGCCAGCAGTGAAGGGACAAGAGCTTTCTTT.

The chain is built from TRBV7-9 and TRBJ1-4; 9 bases align to TRBD1. V trimming: 0 bases; J trimming: 8 bases; junction bases outside the gene matches: 7. The CDR3 is made up of 16 amino acids. Germline lookup yields CDR1 SEHNR and CDR2 FQNEAQ (reference sequence). This CDR3 is CASSLARGQGNEKLFF. The CDR3 DNA reads TGTGCCAGCAGCTTAGCGAGGGGACAGGGAAACGAAAAACTGTTTTTT.

The rearrangement uses TRBV6-6 and TRBJ1-2; 7 bases fit TRBD1. The germline V gene encodes CDR1 MNHNY and CDR2 SVGAGI (reference sequence). The CDR3 runs 15 residues. The V gene end was trimmed by 2 bases and the J gene end by 7 bases; junction bases not matched to a gene: 10. The CDR3 nucleotides are TGTGCCAGCAGTTACCGGCGGCAGGGGGAATTTGGCTACACCTTC. Translation gives CASSYRRQGEFGYTF.

The rearrangement links TRBV5-6 to TRBJ2-5, with 11 positions matching TRBD2. Germline V gene sequence: CDR1 SGHDT, CDR2 YYEEEE. V lost 3 bases and J lost 7; bases outside the gene matches: 8. The CDR3 runs to 15 residues. CDR3 sequence (DNA): TGTGCCAGCAGCTCATACACTAGCGGGAGTCTGACCCAGTACTTC. Translation gives CASSSYTSGSLTQYF.

The chain uses TRBV2 and TRBJ2-2; TRBD1 aligns across 9 bases. J lost 6 bases, V lost 6 bases, and 8 bases had no gene match. The CDR3 is 15 amino acids. Germline CDR1 is SNHLY and CDR2 is FYNNEI. The DNA for the CDR3 is TGTGCCAGCAGGGGGGGACAGGGTTATCCCGGGGAGCTGTTTTTT. Protein sequence: CASRGGQGYPGELFF.

The chain uses TRBV18 and TRBJ2-5; TRBD1 matches at 10 bases. Germline V gene sequence: CDR1 KGHSH, CDR2 LQKENI. The CDR3 totals 17 residues. J gave up 1 base and V 2 bases, and 7 bases lay outside the gene matches. The CDR3 reads CASSPRGDRGRQETQYF. The CDR3 DNA follows: TGTGCCAGCTCACCAAGGGGGGACAGGGGCCGCCAAGAGACCCAGTACTTC.

On this clone: This sample includes further DNA sequences coding for the same CDR3. The chain links TRBV28 to TRBJ1-2, with D maybe TRBD1 (6 bases). The CDR3 has 13 amino acids. Germline V gene lookup returns CDR1 MDHEN and CDR2 SYDVKM. Trimming removed 4 bases from V and 5 bases from J, with 11 bases in between. The CDR3 sequence is CASSSDRVYGYTF. DNA of the CDR3: TGTGCCAGCAGTTCGGACAGAGTTTATGGCTACACCTTC.

CDR3: CASSSDPGTGFGYTF. CDR3 in DNA: TGCGCCAGCAGCTCGGACCCCGGGACAGGGTTTGGCTACACCTTC. The chain joins TRBV5-1 to TRBJ1-2, with 9 bases fitting TRBD1. The CDR3 contains 15 residues. Losses at the gene ends were 3 bases for V and 7 bases for J; bases not matched to a gene: 10. Germline CDR1 SGHRS, CDR2 YFSETQ.

This chain uses TRBV11-3 with TRBJ1-2; D is unclear. Germline CDR1 SGHNT, CDR2 YENEEA. Trimming removed 0 bases at V and 4 bases at J, with 0 bases between. The CDR3 is made up of 11 amino acids. In nucleotides, the CDR3 is TGTGCCAGCAGCTTAGACTATGGCTACACCTTC. Residues: CASSLDYGYTF.

V usage is TRBV5-1 and J usage is TRBJ2-7, with 8 bases aligning to TRBD1. The germline V gene has CDR1 SGHRS and CDR2 YFSETQ. Trimming removed 4 bases from V and 3 bases from J; junction bases left unmatched: 6. The CDR3 has 14 residues. CDR3 residues: CASSRGTGDYEQYF. CDR3 DNA: TGCGCCAGCAGCAGGGGGACAGGAGACTACGAGCAGTACTTC.

J is TRBJ2-7 and V is TRBV18; D uncertain. The CDR3 sequence is 14 residues long. The V end was cut by 2 bases, the J end by 4 bases, with 12 bases between. Germline-derived CDR1 and CDR2 are KGHSH and LQKENI. This CDR3 reads CASSPAGWIYEQYF. The CDR3 coding sequence is TGTGCCAGCTCACCAGCCGGGTGGATATACGAGCAGTACTTC. The whole variable domain, remainder taken from reference TRBV18 and TRBJ2-7, is NAGVMQNPRHLVRRRGQEARLRCSPMKGHSHVYWYRQLPEEGLKFMVYLQKENIIDESGMPKERFSAEFPKEGPSILRIQQVVRGDSAAYFCASSPAGWIYEQYFGPGTRLTVT.

The chain couples TRBV27 to TRBJ2-1; 8 positions match TRBD2. The CDR3 has 16 residues. Germline V gene lookup returns CDR1 MNHEY and CDR2 SMNVEV (reference sequence). The ends lost 1 base at V and 0 bases at J; junction bases unmatched: 2. The CDR3 loop is CASSLLGLGSYNEQFF. The DNA of the CDR3 is TGTGCCAGCAGTTTATTGGGACTAGGCTCCTACAATGAGCAGTTCTTC.

J is TRBJ1-2 and V is TRBV6-6; 8 nucleotides line up with TRBD1. The CDR3 spans 12 residues. The ends lost 6 bases at V and 6 bases at J; junction bases unmatched: 3. Germline loops: CDR1 MNHNY, CDR2 SVGAGI (reference sequence). The CDR3 sequence is CASSSDRDGYTF. The CDR3 DNA reads as TGTGCCAGCAGCTCGGACAGGGATGGCTACACCTTC.

The V gene is TRBV7-2, the J gene TRBJ1-5; TRBD1 is a possible D gene (5 bases). The CDR3 spans 13 residues. Between the trimmed V and J ends, which lost 5 bases and 7 bases, there was a span of 12 bases. Germline lookup yields CDR1 SGHTA and CDR2 FQGNSA. CDR3 DNA sequence: TGTGCCAGCAGCCAGAGGGGAGGACAGCCCCAGCATTTT. Amino acids: CASSQRGGQPQHF.

In the case of this clone: Other DNA sequences of this sample code for an identical CDR3. The chain employs TRBV7-2 and TRBJ1-5; D not resolved. V lost 1 base and J 7 bases, leaving 11 bases between the germline ends. The germline CDR1 and CDR2 sequences are SGHTA and FQGNSA. The CDR3 consists of 14 residues. The CDR3 region is CASSLVVGDQPQHF. In DNA, the CDR3 is TGTGCCAGCAGCTTAGTTGTAGGAGACCAGCCCCAGCATTTT.

The chain is built from TRBV7-9 and TRBJ2-3, with D uncertain. Germline values: CDR1 SEHNR, CDR2 FQNEAQ (reference sequence). There are 15 residues in the CDR3. V was pared by 5 bases and J by 6 bases, with 18 bases between. The CDR3 DNA reads TGTGCCAGCAGCCCCGTGCTAGGCCATAGGGATACGCAGTATTTT. It translates to CASSPVLGHRDTQYF.

The V and J genes are TRBV30 and TRBJ1-2, with D unresolved. Trimming left V 5 bases short and J 8 bases short, with 12 bases between. This CDR3 is 11 amino acids long. Germline lookup yields CDR1 GTSNPN and CDR2 SVGIG (reference sequence). CDR3 protein: CAWEILGGYTF. DNA for the CDR3: TGTGCCTGGGAGATTTTGGGCGGCTACACCTTC.

The chain couples TRBV10-3 to TRBJ2-7; D gene ambiguous. Trimming left V 11 bases short and J 4 bases short, with 15 bases between. Germline V CDR1 and CDR2: ENHRY, SYGVKD. The CDR3 contains 12 residues. The CDR3 nucleotides read TGTGCCGTAGGAACAGCCATATACGAGCAGTACTTC. This encodes CAVGTAIYEQYF.

The gene calls are TRBV19 and TRBJ1-2; the D is unclear. Germline-derived CDR1 and CDR2 are LNHDA and SQIVND (reference sequence). V gave up 1 base and J gave up 2 bases, with 20 bases separating them. This CDR3 is 18 amino acids long. The CDR3 loop reads CASSIVKKLSDQNYGYTF. The CDR3, as DNA: TGTGCCAGTAGTATAGTTAAAAAACTTTCCGATCAAAACTATGGCTACACCTTC.

This sequence joins TRBV5-4 and TRBJ2-3; 8 nucleotides agree with TRBD1. CDR1 is SGHNT and CDR2 is YYREEE in the germline V gene (reference sequence). The CDR3 extends over 15 amino acids. Losses at the gene ends were 2 bases for V and 1 base for J; bases not matched to a gene: 3. The CDR3 loop is CASSFMDRGTDTQYF. The CDR3 DNA is TGTGCCAGCAGCTTTATGGACAGGGGCACAGATACGCAGTATTTT.